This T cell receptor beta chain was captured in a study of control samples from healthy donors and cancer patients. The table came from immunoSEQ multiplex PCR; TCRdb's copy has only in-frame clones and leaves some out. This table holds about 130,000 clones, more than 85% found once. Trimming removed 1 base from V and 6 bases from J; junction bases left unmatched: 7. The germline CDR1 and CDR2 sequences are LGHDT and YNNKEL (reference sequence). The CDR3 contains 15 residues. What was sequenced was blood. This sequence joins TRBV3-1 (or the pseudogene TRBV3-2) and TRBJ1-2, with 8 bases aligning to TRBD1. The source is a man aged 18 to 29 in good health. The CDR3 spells CASSQVFGTGHGYTF. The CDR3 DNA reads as TGTGCCAGCAGCCAAGTCTTCGGGACAGGTCATGGCTACACCTTC.